This passage covers 2 T cell receptor beta chains from one sample sequenced in a study of T cells in Graves' hyperthyroidism and ophthalmopathy. TCR beta CDR3 regions were amplified from RNA. HTBI primers were employed in a first-round RT-PCR of the TCR CDR3. TCRdb redid the calling of the multiplex PCR reads with MiXCR, one entry per CDR3 protein. This sample has about half a million distinct CDR3 sequences, with less than 25% found just once. Sequencing used blood. The source of these receptors is a woman in her sixties or seventies with Graves' ophthalmopathy.

The V call is TRBV29-1, the J call TRBJ1-1, with TRBD1 matching over 7 bases. Germline V gives CDR1 SQVTM, CDR2 ANQGSEA. V shed 6 bases and J 5 bases; nucleotides not matched to a gene: 9. The CDR3 spans 13 residues. CDR3 bases: TGCAGCGTGACGACAGGGATATTAACTGAAGCTTTCTTT. Protein sequence: CSVTTGILTEAFF.

This chain joins TRBV3-1 and TRBJ1-3; D is possibly TRBD1 (6 bases). CDR1 and CDR2 (germline): LGHDT, YNNKEL (reference sequence). CDR3 length: 16 residues. V lost 4 bases to trimming and J lost 0 bases, with 13 bases between them. Here the CDR3 reads CASSPRTANSGNTIYF. The DNA for the CDR3 is TGTGCCAGCAGCCCTAGGACAGCTAACTCTGGAAACACCATATATTTT.